Shown below are 2 T cell receptor beta chains from a single sample sequenced in a study of blood T cell repertoires in COVID-19. Assay used: immunoSEQ multiplex PCR; TCRdb lists only in-frame clones, some missing. The table includes a few hundred thousand clones, around nine tenths detected once. Sequencing used peripheral blood. The origin of the receptors is a woman in her sixties or seventies with COVID-19, enrolled during active disease.

The V gene is TRBV15, the J gene TRBJ2-3; 14 bases align to TRBD2. The germline gives CDR1 LNHNV, CDR2 YYDKDF (reference sequence). The CDR3 contains 18 residues. V was clipped by 0 bases and J by 3 bases; unmatched bases: 5. The CDR3 nucleotides are TGTGCCACCAGCAGAGAACCGGGACTAGCGGGGGTAACAGATACGCAGTATTTT. It specifies CATSREPGLAGVTDTQYF.

V and J are TRBV3-1 (or the pseudogene TRBV3-2) and TRBJ2-7; tentative D call: TRBD2 (7 bases). CDR1 is LGHDT, CDR2 YNNKEL, per germline (reference sequence). V was pared by 4 bases and J by 3 bases, with 13 bases between. The CDR3 spans 14 residues. In DNA form, the CDR3 reads TGTGCCAGCAGCCCCGGGGGGCCTCGCTACGAGCAGTACTTC. It codes for CASSPGGPRYEQYF.